This passage covers 2 T cell receptor beta chains from one sample sequenced in a study of blood T cells in healthy people across ages. A second PCR of 7 to 11 cycles used a sample-barcoded 5' primer and a J-beta primer mix. Each CDR3 protein is one row after TCRdb ran MiXCR on the 5' RACE reads. The sample has about 1.6 million distinct CDR3 sequences, roughly 32% seen once. The source material was blood. The receptors were gathered from a woman aged 30 to 39 in good health.

The rearrangement joins TRBV9 to TRBJ2-7, with D hard to call. V lost 0 bases and J 3 bases, leaving 10 bases between the germline ends. The CDR3 sequence is 14 residues long. Per germline, CDR1 SGDLS and CDR2 YYNGEE. The CDR3 DNA is TGTGCCAGCAGCGTAGCACAGCAAGGCTACGAGCAGTACTTC. Translating it yields CASSVAQQGYEQYF.

The chain combines TRBV11-2 with TRBJ2-1, with 10 bases fitting TRBD1. Germline assignment: CDR1 SGHAT and CDR2 FQNNGV. The CDR3 contains 17 residues. The J segment lost 12 bases and the V segment lost 1 base, leaving 15 bases of the junction unmatched. The CDR3 loop is CASSLGVGRTGGSVQFF. The CDR3 DNA is TGTGCCAGCAGCTTAGGCGTAGGGAGGACAGGGGGGAGTGTGCAGTTCTTC.